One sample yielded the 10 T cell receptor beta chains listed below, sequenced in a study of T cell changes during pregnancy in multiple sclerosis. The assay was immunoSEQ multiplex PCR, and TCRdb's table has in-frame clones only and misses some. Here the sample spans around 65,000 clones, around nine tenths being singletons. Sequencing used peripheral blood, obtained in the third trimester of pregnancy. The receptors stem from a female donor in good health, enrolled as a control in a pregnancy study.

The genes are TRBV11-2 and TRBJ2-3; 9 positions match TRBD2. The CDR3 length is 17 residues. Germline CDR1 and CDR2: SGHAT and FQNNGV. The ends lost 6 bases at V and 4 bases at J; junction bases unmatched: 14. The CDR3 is CASRFSLGRGGPDTQYF. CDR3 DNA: TGTGCCAGCAGGTTTTCCCTCGGGCGGGGGGGCCCAGATACGCAGTATTTT.

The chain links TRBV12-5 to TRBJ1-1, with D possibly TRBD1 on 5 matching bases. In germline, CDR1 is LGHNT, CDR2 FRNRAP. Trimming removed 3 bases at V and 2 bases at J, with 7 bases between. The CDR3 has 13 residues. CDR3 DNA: TGTGCTAGTGGTTTAGGGGCTAACACTGAAGCTTTCTTT. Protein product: CASGLGANTEAFF.

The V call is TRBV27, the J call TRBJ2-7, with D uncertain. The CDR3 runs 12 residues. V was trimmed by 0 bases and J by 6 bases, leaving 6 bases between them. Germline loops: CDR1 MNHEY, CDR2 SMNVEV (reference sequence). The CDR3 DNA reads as TGTGCCAGCAGTTTATCTACGGGCGAGCAGTACTTC. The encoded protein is CASSLSTGEQYF.

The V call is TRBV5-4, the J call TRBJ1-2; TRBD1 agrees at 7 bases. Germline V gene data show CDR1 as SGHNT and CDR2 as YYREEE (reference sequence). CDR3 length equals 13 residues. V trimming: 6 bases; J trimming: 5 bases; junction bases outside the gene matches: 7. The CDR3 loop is CASKGAFRYGYTF. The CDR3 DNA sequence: TGTGCCAGCAAGGGGGCGTTTAGGTATGGCTACACCTTC.

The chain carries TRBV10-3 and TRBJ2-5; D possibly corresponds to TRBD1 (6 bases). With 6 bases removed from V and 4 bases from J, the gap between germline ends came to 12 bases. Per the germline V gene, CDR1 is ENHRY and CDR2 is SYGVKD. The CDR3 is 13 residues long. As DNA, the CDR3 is TGTGCCATCAGGGTCGAAGGGGGAGAGACCCAGTACTTC. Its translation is CAIRVEGGETQYF.

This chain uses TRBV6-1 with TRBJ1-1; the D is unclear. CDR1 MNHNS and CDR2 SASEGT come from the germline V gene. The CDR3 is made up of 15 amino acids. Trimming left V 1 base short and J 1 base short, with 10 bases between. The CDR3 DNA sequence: TGTGCCAGCAGTGAAGGCGGTAGAGGGAACACTGAAGCTTTCTTT. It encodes CASSEGGRGNTEAFF.

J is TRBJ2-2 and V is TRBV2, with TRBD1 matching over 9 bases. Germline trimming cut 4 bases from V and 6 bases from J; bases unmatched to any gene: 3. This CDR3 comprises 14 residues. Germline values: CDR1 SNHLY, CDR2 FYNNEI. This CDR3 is CASSGTGAAGELFF. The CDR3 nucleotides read TGTGCCAGCAGTGGGACAGGGGCCGCCGGGGAGCTGTTTTTT.

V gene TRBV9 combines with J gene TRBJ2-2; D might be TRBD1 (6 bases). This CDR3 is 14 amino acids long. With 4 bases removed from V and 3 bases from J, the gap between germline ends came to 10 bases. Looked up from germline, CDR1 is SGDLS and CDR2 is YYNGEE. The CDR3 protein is CASSPWTDTGELFF. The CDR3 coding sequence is TGTGCCAGCAGCCCCTGGACAGACACCGGGGAGCTGTTTTTT.

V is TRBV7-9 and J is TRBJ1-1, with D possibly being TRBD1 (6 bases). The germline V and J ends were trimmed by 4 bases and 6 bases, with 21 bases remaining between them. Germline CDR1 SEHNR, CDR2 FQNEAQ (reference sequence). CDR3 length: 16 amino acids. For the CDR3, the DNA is TGTGCCAGCAGCTCGGGTAGGGGGACCATTCTTGCTGAAGCTTTCTTT. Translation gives CASSSGRGTILAEAFF.

The CDR3 DNA sequence: TGTGCCAGCAGCTTAGAAGTCGGGACAGGGGTCTACGAGCAGTACTTC. As protein: CASSLEVGTGVYEQYF. This rearrangement joins TRBV7-9 to TRBJ2-7, with 10 positions matching TRBD1. This CDR3 has 16 amino acids. The V gene end was trimmed by 1 base and the J gene end by 3 bases; junction bases not matched to a gene: 6. Germline CDR1 and CDR2: SEHNR and FQNEAQ (reference sequence).